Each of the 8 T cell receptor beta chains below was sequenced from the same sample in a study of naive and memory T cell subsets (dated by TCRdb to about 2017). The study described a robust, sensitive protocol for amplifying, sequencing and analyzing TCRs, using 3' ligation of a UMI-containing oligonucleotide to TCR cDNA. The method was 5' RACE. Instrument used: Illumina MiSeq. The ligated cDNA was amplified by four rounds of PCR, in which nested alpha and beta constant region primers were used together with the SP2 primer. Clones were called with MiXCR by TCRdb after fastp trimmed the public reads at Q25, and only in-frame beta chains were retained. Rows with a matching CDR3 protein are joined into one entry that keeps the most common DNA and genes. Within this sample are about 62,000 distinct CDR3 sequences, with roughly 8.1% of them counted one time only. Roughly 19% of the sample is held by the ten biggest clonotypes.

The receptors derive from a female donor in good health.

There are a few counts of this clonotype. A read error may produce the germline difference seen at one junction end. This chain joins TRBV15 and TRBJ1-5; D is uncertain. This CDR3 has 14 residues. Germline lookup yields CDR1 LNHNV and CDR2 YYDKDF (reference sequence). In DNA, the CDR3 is TGTGCCACCAGCGGCGGCAGTAGCAATCAGCCCCAGAATTTT. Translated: CATSGGSSNQPQNF.

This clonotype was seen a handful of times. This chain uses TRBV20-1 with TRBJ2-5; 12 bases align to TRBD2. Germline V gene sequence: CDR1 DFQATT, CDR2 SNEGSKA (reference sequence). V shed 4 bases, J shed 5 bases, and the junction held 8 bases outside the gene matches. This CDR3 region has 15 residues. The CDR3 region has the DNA TGCAGTGCTATTCCGTTGACTAGCGGGGGCGAGACCCAGTACTTC. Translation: CSAIPLTSGGETQYF.

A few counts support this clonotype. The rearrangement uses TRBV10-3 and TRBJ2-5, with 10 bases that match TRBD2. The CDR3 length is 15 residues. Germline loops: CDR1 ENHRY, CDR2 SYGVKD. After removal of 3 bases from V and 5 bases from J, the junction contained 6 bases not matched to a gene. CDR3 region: CAISDSSGRAETQYF. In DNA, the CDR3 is TGTGCCATCAGTGATTCGAGCGGGAGGGCGGAGACCCAGTACTTC.

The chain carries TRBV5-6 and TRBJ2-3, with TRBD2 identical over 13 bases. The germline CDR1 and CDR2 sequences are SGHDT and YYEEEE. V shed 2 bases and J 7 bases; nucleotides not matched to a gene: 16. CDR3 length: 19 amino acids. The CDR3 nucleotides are TGTGCCAGCAGCTTAAAGCTCACCTTACCGGGACTAGCGGGACATACGCAGTATTTT. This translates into CASSLKLTLPGLAGHTQYF.

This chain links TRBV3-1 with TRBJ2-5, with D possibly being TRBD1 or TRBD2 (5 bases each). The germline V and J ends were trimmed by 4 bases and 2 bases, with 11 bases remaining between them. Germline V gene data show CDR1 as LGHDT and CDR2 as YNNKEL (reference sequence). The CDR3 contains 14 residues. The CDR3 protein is CASSPGAYQETQYF. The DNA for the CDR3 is TGTGCCAGCAGCCCCGGGGCATATCAAGAGACCCAGTACTTC.

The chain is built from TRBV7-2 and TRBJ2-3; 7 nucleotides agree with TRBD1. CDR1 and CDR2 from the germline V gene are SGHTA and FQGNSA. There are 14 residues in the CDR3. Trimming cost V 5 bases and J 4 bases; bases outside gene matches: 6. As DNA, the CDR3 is TGTGCCAGCAGCATCAGACAGGGCTCAGATACGCAGTATTTT. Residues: CASSIRQGSDTQYF.

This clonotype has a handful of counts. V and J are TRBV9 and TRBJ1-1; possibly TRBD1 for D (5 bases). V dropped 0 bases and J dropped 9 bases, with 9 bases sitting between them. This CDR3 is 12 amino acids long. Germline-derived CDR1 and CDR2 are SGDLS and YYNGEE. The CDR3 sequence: CASSVGEGQAFF. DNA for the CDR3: TGTGCCAGCAGCGTAGGAGAGGGGCAAGCTTTCTTT.

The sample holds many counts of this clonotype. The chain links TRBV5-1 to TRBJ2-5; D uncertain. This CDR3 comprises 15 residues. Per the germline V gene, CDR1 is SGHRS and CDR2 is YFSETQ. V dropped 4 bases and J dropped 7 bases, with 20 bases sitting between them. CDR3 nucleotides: TGCGCCAGCAGCATACCCACCGGGCCCTCGAGGACCCAGTACTTC. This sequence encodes CASSIPTGPSRTQYF.